These 5 T cell receptor beta chains share one sample of origin, sequenced in a study of blood T cell repertoires in COVID-19. Clones were read by immunoSEQ multiplex PCR, and TCRdb kept only the in-frame ones, dropping some. The data hold a few hundred thousand clones, with less than 85% observed a single time. The specimen sequenced was peripheral blood. These TCRs come from a woman older than 75 with acute or convalescent COVID-19.

The chain has TRBV18 and TRBJ1-2; 7 nucleotides line up with TRBD1. Per the germline V gene, CDR1 is KGHSH and CDR2 is LQKENI. The V and J ends lost 6 bases and 2 bases, in that order; junction bases with no gene match: 3. The CDR3 runs to 13 residues. In nucleotides, the CDR3 is TGTGCCAGCTCCGAACAGGGGAACTATGGCTACACCTTC. This sequence encodes CASSEQGNYGYTF.

In its sample, this clone was seen a few times. The J gene is TRBJ1-2, the V gene TRBV7-2; D gene unclear. Germline CDR1 is SGHTA and CDR2 is FQGNSA. Trimming left V 5 bases short and J 4 bases short, with 20 bases between. The CDR3 extends over 16 amino acids. The CDR3 region has the DNA TGTGCCAGCAGCCCCCAAGGCCCCCGAACAGTCTATGGCTACACCTTC. Translation: CASSPQGPRTVYGYTF.

V is TRBV14 and J is TRBJ1-3; TRBD1 matches 7 bases. Per germline, CDR1 SGHDN and CDR2 FVKESK. The junction had 4 bases not matched to a gene; V was cut back by 5 bases and J by 3 bases. This CDR3 has 14 residues. The CDR3 sequence is CASSWDSSGNTIYF. In DNA form, the CDR3 reads TGTGCCAGCAGCTGGGACAGTAGTGGAAACACCATATATTTT.

The chain uses TRBV5-1 and TRBJ1-3; TRBD1 aligns across 10 bases. From germline, CDR1 is SGHRS and CDR2 YFSETQ. The V gene end was trimmed by 5 bases and the J gene end by 0 bases; junction bases not matched to a gene: 5. The CDR3 spans 16 residues. This chain's CDR3 is CASSPGTGVSGNTIYF. CDR3 coding DNA: TGCGCCAGCAGTCCCGGGACAGGGGTCTCTGGAAACACCATATATTTT. Full variable domain (remainder filled in from reference TRBV5-1 and TRBJ1-3): KAGVTQTPRYLIKTRGQQVTLSCSPISGHRSVSWYQQTPGQGLQFLFEYFSETQRNKGNFPGRFSGRQFSNSRSEMNVSTLELGDSALYLCASSPGTGVSGNTIYFGEGSWLTVV.

The sample holds a few counts of this clone. The CDR3 bases are TGTGCCACCAGCAGAGATTTTCAGTACCAAGAGACCCAGTACTTC. Translating gives CATSRDFQYQETQYF. The chain couples TRBV15 to TRBJ2-5; D is unclear. Trimming shortened V by 0 bases and J by 0 bases, and 8 bases separated the two germline ends. The germline V gene encodes CDR1 LNHNV and CDR2 YYDKDF (reference sequence). The CDR3 length is 15 residues.